Sequencing of this TCR beta chain was carried out in a study of T cells after yellow fever vaccination. The study, taken as a whole, reports: Reappearance after the booster was observed for most primary-vaccination clones (roughly 96% CD4, over 70% CD8). Researchers report a weaker secondary response that nonetheless peaked faster, day 5 versus 15.

The trim removed 1 base at V and 5 bases at J, leaving 3 bases unmatched. The CDR3 is made up of 14 amino acids. The germline V gene has CDR1 SGHRS and CDR2 YFSETQ. Points on this clonotype: The antigen is undetermined.

TCRdb analysed the 5' RACE reads with MiXCR anew, one entry per CDR3 protein. The repertoire consists of approximately 550,000 distinct CDR3 sequences, with about 19% occurring once and the leading ten covering roughly an eighth. The chain employs TRBV5-1 and TRBJ1-5; TRBD1 agrees at 7 bases. Here the sequenced sample was PBMCs, taken 15 days after the yellow fever booster vaccination. The clonotype comes from a young man who received the YFV17D yellow fever vaccine. CDR3 nucleotides: TGCGCCAGCAGCTTGAGGACAGGAGATCAGCCCCAGCATTTT. It codes for CASSLRTGDQPQHF. The whole variable domain, remainder taken from reference TRBV5-1 and TRBJ1-5, is KAGVTQTPRYLIKTRGQQVTLSCSPISGHRSVSWYQQTPGQGLQFLFEYFSETQRNKGNFPGRFSGRQFSNSRSEMNVSTLELGDSALYLCASSLRTGDQPQHFGDGTRLSIL.